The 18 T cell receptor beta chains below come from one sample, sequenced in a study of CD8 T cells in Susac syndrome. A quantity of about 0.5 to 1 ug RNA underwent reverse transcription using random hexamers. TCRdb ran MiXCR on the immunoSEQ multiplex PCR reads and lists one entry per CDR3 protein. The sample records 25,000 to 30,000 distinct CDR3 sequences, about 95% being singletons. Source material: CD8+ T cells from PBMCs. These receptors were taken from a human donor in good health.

CDR3 residues: CASRSQGGYTF. The CDR3 bases are TGTGCCAGCAGGTCCCAGGGTGGCTACACCTTC. V gene TRBV6-6 combines with J gene TRBJ1-2; TRBD1 might be the D (5 bases). This CDR3 contains 11 residues. The ends were cut back, 6 bases at V and 7 bases at J, with 9 bases in the middle. Looked up from germline, CDR1 is MNHNY and CDR2 is SVGAGI (reference sequence).

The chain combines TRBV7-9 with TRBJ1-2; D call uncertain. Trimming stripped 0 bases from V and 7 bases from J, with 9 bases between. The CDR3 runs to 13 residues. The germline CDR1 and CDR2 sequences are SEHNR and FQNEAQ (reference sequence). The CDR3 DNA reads TGTGCCAGCAGCTTAGCGCGGCAGTCTGGCTACACCTTC. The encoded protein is CASSLARQSGYTF. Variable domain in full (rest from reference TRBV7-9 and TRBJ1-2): DTGVSQNPRHKITKRGQNVTFRCDPISEHNRLYWYRQTLGQGPEFLTYFQNEAQLEKSRLLSDRFSAERPKGSFSTLEIQRTEQGDSAMYLCASSLARQSGYTFGSGTRLTVV.

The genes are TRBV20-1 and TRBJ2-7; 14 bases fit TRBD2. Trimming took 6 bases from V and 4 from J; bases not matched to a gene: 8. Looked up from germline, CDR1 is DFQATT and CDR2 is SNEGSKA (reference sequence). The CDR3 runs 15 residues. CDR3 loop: CSAFETSGGGYEQYF. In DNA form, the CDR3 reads TGCAGTGCCTTCGAGACTAGCGGGGGGGGGTACGAGCAGTACTTC.

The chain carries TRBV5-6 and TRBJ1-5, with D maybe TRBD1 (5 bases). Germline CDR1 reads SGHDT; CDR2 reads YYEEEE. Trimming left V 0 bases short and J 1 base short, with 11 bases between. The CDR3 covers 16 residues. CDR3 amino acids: CASSLAGGGSNQPQHF. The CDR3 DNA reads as TGTGCCAGCAGCTTGGCGGGCGGGGGAAGCAATCAGCCCCAGCATTTT.

This CDR3 is CASSEGQGSYEQYF. CDR3 in DNA: TGTGCCAGCAGTGAAGGGCAGGGTTCCTACGAGCAGTACTTC. The chain combines TRBV6-1 with TRBJ2-7; TRBD1 might be the D (5 bases). Germline loops: CDR1 MNHNS, CDR2 SASEGT. The ends were cut back, 1 base at V and 1 base at J, with 8 bases in the middle. CDR3 length: 14 amino acids.

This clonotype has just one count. The CDR3 sequence is CASKIAGGLPYNEQFF. DNA of the CDR3: TGTGCCAGCAAAATAGCGGGGGGCCTCCCTTACAATGAGCAGTTCTTC. The chain couples TRBV6-2 or TRBV6-3 to TRBJ2-1; 10 bases map to TRBD2. Germline-derived CDR1 and CDR2 are MNHEY and SVGEGT. V lost 7 bases and J lost 4; bases outside the gene matches: 10. The CDR3 totals 16 residues.

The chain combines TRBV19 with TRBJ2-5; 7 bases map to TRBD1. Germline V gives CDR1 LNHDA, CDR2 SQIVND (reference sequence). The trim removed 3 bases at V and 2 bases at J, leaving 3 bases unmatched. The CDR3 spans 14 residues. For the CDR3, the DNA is TGTGCCAGTAGTATCTTGGGACAGCAAGAGACCCAGTACTTC. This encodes CASSILGQQETQYF.

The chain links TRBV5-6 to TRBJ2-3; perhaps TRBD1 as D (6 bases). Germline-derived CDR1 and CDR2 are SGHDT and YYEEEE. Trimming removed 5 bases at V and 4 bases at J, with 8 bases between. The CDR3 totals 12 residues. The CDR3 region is CASSYRADTQYF. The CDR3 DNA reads TGTGCCAGCAGTTACAGGGCAGATACGCAGTATTTT.

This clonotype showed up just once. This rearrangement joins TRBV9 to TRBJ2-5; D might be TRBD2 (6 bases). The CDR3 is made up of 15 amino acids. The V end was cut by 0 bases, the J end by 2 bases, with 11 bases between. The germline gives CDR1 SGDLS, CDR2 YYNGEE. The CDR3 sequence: CASSVADGGQETQYF. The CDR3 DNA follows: TGTGCCAGCAGCGTAGCCGACGGGGGACAAGAGACCCAGTACTTC.

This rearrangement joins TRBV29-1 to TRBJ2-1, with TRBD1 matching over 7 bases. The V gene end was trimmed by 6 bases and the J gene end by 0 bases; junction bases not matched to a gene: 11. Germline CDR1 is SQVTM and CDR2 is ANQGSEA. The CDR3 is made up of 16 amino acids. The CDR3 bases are TGCAGCGTCGACGGACAGGAGCTCTACTCCTACAATGAGCAGTTCTTC. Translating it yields CSVDGQELYSYNEQFF.

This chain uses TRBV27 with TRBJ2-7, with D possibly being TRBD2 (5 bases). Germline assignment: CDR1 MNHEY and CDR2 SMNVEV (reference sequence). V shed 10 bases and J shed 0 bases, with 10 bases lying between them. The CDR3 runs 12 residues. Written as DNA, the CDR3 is TGTGCCACGTCCCGGGACTCCTACGAGCAGTACTTC. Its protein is CATSRDSYEQYF.

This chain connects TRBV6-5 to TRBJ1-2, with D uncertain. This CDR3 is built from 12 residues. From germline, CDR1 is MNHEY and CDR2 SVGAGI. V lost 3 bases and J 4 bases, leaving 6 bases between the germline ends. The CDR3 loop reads CASSYDSYGYTF. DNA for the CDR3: TGTGCCAGCAGTTATGATAGCTATGGCTACACCTTC.

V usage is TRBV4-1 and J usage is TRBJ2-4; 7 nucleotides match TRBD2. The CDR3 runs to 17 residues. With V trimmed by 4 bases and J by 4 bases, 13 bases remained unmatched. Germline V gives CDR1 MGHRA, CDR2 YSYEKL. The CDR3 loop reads CASSPTPSGGGKNIQYF. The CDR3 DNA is TGCGCCAGCAGCCCCACCCCTTCTGGGGGGGGGAAAAACATTCAGTACTTC.

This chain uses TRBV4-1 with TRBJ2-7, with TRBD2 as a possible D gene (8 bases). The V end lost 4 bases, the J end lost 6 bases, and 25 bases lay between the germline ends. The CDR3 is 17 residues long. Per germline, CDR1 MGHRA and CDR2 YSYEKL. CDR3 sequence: CASSPPGGDSPYSEQYF. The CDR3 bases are TGCGCCAGCAGCCCCCCCGGGGGGGACAGTCCGTACAGCGAGCAGTACTTC.

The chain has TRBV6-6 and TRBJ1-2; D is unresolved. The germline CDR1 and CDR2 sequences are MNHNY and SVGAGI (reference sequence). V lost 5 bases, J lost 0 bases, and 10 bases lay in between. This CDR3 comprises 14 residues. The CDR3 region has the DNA TGTGCCAGCAGTGACTGGACGGCTAACTATGGCTACACCTTC. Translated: CASSDWTANYGYTF.

DNA for the CDR3: TGTGCCAGCAGCCATAGCGGCTCTAGCACAGATACGCAGTATTTT. Translated: CASSHSGSSTDTQYF. The rearrangement uses TRBV12-3 or TRBV12-4 and TRBJ2-3; D possibly corresponds to TRBD2 (6 bases). The V end was cut by 6 bases, the J end by 0 bases, with 13 bases between. The CDR3 sequence is 15 residues long.

Here the CDR3 reads CASSLGKDPRREQYF. The CDR3 region has the DNA TGTGCCAGCAGCTTGGGCAAGGACCCACGGAGGGAGCAGTACTTC. This chain connects TRBV5-6 to TRBJ2-7; maybe TRBD2 (5 bases). Trimming removed 0 bases from V and 7 bases from J, with 17 bases in between. Germline lookup yields CDR1 SGHDT and CDR2 YYEEEE. This CDR3 is built from 15 residues.

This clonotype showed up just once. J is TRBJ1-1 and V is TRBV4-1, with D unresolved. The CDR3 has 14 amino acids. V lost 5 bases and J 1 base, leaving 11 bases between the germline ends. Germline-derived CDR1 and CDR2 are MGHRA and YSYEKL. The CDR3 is CASSSRRENTEAFF. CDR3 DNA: TGCGCCAGCAGCTCCCGACGGGAGAACACTGAAGCTTTCTTT.